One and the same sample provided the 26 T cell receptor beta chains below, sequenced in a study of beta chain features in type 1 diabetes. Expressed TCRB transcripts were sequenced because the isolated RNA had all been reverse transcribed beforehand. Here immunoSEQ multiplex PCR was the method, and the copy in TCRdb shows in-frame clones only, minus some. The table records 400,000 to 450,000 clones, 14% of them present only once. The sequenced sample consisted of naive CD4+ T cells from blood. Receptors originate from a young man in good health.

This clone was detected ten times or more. The CDR3 region has the DNA TGTGCCAGCAGCGCTCGCTCAGGGGTCACAGATACGCAGTATTTT. Its translation: CASSARSGVTDTQYF. This chain uses TRBV25-1 with TRBJ2-3; D might be TRBD1 (6 bases). CDR3 size: 15 residues. V lost 6 bases and J 2 bases, leaving 15 bases between the germline ends. Per germline, CDR1 MGHDK and CDR2 SYGVNS.

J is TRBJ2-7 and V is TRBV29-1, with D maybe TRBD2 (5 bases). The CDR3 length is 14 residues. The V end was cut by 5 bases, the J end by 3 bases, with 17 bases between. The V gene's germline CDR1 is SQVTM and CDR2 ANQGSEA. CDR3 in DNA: TGCAGCGTTTCTAAGGAGGTTGGTAGCTACGAGCAGTACTTC. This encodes CSVSKEVGSYEQYF.

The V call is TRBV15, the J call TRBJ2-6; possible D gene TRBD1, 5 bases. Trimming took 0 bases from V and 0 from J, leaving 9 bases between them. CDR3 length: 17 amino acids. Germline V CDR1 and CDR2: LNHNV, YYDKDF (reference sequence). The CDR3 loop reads CATSRDLTGSGANVLTF. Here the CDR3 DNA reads TGTGCCACCAGCAGAGATTTAACAGGCTCTGGGGCCAACGTCCTGACTTTC.

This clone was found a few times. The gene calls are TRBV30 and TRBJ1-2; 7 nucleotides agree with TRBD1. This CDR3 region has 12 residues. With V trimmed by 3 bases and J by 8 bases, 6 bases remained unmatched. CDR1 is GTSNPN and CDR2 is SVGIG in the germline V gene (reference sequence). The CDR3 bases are TGTGCCTGGAGGCGGCAGGGGGAAGGCTACACCTTC. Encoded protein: CAWRRQGEGYTF.

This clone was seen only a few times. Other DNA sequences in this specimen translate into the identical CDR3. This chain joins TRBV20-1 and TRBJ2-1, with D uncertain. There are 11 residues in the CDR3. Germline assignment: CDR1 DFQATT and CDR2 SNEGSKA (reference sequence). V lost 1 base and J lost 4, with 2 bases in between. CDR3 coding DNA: TGCAGTGCTAGAGGTTACAATGAGCAGTTCTTC. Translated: CSARGYNEQFF.

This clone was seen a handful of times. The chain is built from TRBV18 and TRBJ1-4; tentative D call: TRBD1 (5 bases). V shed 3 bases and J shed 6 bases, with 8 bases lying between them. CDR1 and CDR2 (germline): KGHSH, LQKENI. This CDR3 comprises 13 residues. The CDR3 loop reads CASSPGRDEKLFF. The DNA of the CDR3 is TGTGCCAGCTCACCGGGCAGGGATGAAAAACTGTTTTTT.

CDR3 sequence: CASNHEGLGEKLFF. The CDR3, as DNA: TGTGCCAGCAACCATGAGGGGTTAGGAGAAAAACTGTTTTTT. V gene TRBV9 combines with J gene TRBJ1-4, with a tentative D call TRBD1 (5 bases). The V gene lost 6 bases and the J gene lost 8 bases, with 17 bases spanning the gap. Germline V CDR1 and CDR2: SGDLS, YYNGEE. The CDR3 has 14 amino acids.

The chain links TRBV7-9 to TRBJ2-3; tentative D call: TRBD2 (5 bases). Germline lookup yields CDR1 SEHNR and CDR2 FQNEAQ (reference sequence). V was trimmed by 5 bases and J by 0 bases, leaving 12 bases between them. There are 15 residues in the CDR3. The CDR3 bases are TGTGCCAGCAGCCCCGCTGGCGGGAGCACAGATACGCAGTATTTT. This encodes CASSPAGGSTDTQYF.

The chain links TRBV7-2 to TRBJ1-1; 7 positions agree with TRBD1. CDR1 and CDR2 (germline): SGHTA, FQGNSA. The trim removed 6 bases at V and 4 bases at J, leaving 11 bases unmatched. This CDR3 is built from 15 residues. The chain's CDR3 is CASSSPPGGGTEAFF. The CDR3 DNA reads TGTGCCAGCAGTTCTCCCCCAGGGGGTGGCACTGAAGCTTTCTTT.

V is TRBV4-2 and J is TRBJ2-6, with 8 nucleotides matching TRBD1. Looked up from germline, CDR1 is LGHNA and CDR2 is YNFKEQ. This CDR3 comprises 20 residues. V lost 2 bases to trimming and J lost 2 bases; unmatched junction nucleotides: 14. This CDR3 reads CASSQLPPRGRRAGANVLTF. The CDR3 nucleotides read TGTGCCAGCAGCCAACTCCCCCCCAGGGGGCGAAGGGCTGGGGCCAACGTCCTGACTTTC.

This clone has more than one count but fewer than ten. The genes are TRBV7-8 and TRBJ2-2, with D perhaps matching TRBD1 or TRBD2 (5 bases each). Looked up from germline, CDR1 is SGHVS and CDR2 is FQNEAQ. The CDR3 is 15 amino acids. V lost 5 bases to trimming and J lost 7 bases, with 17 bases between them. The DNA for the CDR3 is TGTGCCAGCAGCCTTACGAGGGGAGCCGTCGGGGAGCTGTTTTTT. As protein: CASSLTRGAVGELFF.

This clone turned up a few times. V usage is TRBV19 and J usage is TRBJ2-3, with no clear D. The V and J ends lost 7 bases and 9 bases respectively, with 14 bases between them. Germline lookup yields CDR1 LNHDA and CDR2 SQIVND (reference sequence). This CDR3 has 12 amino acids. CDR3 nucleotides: TGTGCCAGTACCGACTGGCCCGGCACGCAGTATTTT. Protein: CASTDWPGTQYF. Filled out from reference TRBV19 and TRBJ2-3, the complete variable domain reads DGGITQSPKYLFRKEGQNVTLSCEQNLNHDAMYWYRQDPGQGLRLIYYSQIVNDFQKGDIAEGYSVSREKKESFPLTVTSAQKNPTAFYLCASTDWPGTQYFGPGTRLTVL.

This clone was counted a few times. The CDR3 sequence is CASSHLAAGTDTQYF. Here the CDR3 DNA reads TGTGCCAGCAGCCATCTAGCGGCCGGTACAGATACGCAGTATTTT. The V and J genes are TRBV4-2 and TRBJ2-3; TRBD2 agrees at 7 bases. Per the germline V gene, CDR1 is LGHNA and CDR2 is YNFKEQ. Trimming removed 3 bases from V and 3 bases from J; junction bases left unmatched: 6. The CDR3 runs to 15 residues.

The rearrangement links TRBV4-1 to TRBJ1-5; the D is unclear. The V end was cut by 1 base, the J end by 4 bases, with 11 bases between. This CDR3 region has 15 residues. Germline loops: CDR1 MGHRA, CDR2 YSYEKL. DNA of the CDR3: TGCGCCAGCAGCCAAGTTTTAGGGTGGAATCAGCCCCAGCATTTT. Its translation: CASSQVLGWNQPQHF.

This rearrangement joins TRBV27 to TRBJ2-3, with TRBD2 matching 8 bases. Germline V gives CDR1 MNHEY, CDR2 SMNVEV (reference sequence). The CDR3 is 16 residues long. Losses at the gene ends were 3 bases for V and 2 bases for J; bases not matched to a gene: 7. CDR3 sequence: CASSFSRREDTDTQYF. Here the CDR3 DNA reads TGTGCCAGCAGTTTCAGTAGGCGGGAGGACACAGATACGCAGTATTTT.

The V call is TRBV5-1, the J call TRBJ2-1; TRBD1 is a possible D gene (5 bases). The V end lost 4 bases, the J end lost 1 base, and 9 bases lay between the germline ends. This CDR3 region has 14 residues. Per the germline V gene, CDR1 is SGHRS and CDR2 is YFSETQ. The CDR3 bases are TGCGCCAGCAGCCCGGACACTTCCTACAATGAGCAGTTCTTC. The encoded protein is CASSPDTSYNEQFF. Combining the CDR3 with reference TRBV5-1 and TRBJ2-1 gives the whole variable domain KAGVTQTPRYLIKTRGQQVTLSCSPISGHRSVSWYQQTPGQGLQFLFEYFSETQRNKGNFPGRFSGRQFSNSRSEMNVSTLELGDSALYLCASSPDTSYNEQFFGPGTRLTVL.

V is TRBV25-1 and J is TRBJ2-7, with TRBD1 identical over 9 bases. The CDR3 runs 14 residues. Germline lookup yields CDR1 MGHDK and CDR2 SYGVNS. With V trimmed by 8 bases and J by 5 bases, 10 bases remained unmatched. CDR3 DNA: TGTGCCAGCCGGGATGACAGGGGGAGTGACGAGCAGTACTTC. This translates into CASRDDRGSDEQYF.

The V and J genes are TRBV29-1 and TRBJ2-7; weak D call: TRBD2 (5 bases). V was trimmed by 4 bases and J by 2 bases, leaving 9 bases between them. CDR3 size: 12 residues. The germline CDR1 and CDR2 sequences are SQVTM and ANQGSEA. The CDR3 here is CSVVRGTYEQYF. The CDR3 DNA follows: TGCAGCGTTGTTCGGGGAACCTACGAGCAGTACTTC.

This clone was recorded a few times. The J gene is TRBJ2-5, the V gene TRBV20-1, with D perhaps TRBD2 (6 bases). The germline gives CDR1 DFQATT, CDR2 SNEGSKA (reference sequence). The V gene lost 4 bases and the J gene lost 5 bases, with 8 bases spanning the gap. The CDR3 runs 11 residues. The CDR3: CSAIAAETQYF. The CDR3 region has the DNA TGCAGTGCTATAGCGGCCGAGACCCAGTACTTC.

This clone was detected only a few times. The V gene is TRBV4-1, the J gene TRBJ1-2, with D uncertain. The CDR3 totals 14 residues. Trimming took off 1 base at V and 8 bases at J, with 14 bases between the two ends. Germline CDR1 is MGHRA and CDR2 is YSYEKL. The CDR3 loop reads CASSQVNGGRGYTF. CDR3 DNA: TGCGCCAGCAGCCAAGTAAACGGAGGCAGAGGCTACACCTTC.

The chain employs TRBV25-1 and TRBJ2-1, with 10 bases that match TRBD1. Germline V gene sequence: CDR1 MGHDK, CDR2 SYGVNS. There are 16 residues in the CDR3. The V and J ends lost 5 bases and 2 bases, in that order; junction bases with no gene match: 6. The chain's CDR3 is CASSTPGTGAYNEQFF. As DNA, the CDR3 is TGTGCCAGCAGTACCCCCGGGACAGGGGCCTACAATGAGCAGTTCTTC.

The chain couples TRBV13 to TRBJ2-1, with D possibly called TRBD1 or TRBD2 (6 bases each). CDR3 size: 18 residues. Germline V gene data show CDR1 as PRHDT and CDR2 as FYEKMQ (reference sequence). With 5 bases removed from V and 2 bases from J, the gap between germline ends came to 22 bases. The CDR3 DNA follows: TGTGCCAGCAGCCGACCAGGCCGGGCAGGGGAGGCCTACAATGAGCAGTTCTTC. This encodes CASSRPGRAGEAYNEQFF.

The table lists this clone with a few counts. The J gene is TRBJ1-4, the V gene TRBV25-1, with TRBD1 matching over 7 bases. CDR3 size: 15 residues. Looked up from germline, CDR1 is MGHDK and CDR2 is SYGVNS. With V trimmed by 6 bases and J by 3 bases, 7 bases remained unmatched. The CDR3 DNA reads TGTGCCAGCAGACAGACAGGGTTCGCTAATGAAAAACTGTTTTTT. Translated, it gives CASRQTGFANEKLFF.

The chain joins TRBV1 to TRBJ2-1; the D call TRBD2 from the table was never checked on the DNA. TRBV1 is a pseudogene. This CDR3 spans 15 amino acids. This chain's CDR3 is CTSGPPTRFYNEQFF. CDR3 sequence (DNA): TGCACCAGCGGCCCCCCGACTAGATTCTACAATGAGCAGTTCTTC.

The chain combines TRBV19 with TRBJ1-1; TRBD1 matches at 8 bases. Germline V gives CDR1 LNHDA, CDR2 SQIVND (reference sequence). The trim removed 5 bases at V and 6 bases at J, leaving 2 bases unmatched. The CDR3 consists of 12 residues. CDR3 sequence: CASSVTGAEAFF. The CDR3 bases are TGTGCCAGTAGTGTGACAGGGGCTGAAGCTTTCTTT. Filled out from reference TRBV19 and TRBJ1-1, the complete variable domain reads DGGITQSPKYLFRKEGQNVTLSCEQNLNHDAMYWYRQDPGQGLRLIYYSQIVNDFQKGDIAEGYSVSREKKESFPLTVTSAQKNPTAFYLCASSVTGAEAFFGQGTRLTVV.

CDR3 coding DNA: TGTGCCAGCAGCTTACCGGCGGGGAGGGGTGAAAAACTGTTTTTT. Protein: CASSLPAGRGEKLFF. The chain has TRBV7-9 and TRBJ1-4; D is perhaps TRBD1 (5 bases). From germline, CDR1 is SEHNR and CDR2 FQNEAQ (reference sequence). This CDR3 has 15 amino acids. Trimming removed 2 bases from V and 7 bases from J, with 14 bases in between.